This T cell receptor beta chain was found in a study of prognosis after radiotherapy for stage I lung cancer. Study overall: The authors enrolled stage I non-small cell lung cancer patients between 2018 and 2019. Considered medically inoperable were all of the patients with non-small cell lung cancer.

Broader study findings: Reduced unique TCR clone counts were recorded after stereotactic body radiation therapy, with a median of around 10,000 versus 6,900.

Germline V gene lookup returns CDR1 MDHEN and CDR2 SYDVKM. The CDR3 consists of 14 residues. Trimming at V came to 5 bases and at J to 8 bases, leaving 3 bases not matched to a gene. Two rounds of multiplex PCR amplified TCR beta CDR3 from genomic DNA. Used in first-round PCR were primers specific to each TRBV and TRBJ gene. TCRdb reanalysed the multiplex PCR reads using MiXCR and keeps one entry per CDR3 protein. Here the sample spans tens of thousands of distinct CDR3 sequences, around 38% being singletons. This clonotype was observed at least ten times. The antigen is undetermined. The chain uses TRBV28 and TRBJ2-1; 13 nucleotides match TRBD2. The input for sequencing was PBMCs, taken before or after stereotactic body radiation therapy (not recorded which). The sequence derives from a donor over 45 with non-small cell lung cancer. CDR3 nucleotide sequence: TGTGCCAGCAGTACTAGCGGGGGGGCATATGAGCAGTTCTTC. Translated: CASSTSGGAYEQFF. Together with reference TRBV28 and TRBJ2-1, the CDR3 gives the full variable domain: DVKVTQSSRYLVKRTGEKVFLECVQDMDHENMFWYRQDPGLGLRLIYFSYDVKMKEKGDIPEGYSVSREKKERFSLILESASTNQTSMYLCASSTSGGAYEQFFGPGTRLTVL.